This T cell receptor beta chain is drawn from a study of immune heterogeneity within non-small cell lung tumors. Study details: It was found that the tumors were 4 squamous cell carcinomas, 10 non-squamous carcinomas and 1 not otherwise specified. Study-level results: Across individual patients, the high-frequency T-cell receptor beta clonotypes were largely distinct.

In a multiplex PCR, 32 V and 13 J primers amplified TCR beta CDR3. TCRdb ran MiXCR on the multiplex PCR reads and lists one entry per CDR3 protein. There are 8,500 to 13,000 distinct CDR3 sequences in the sample; roughly a quarter occur only once, and over 10% lies in the top ten. The authors used around 590 ng of bulk tumor genomic DNA per sample as template. Biopsy collection occurred during surgery, with several far-apart biopsies per primary tumor. With untreated, newly diagnosed non-small cell lung cancer, the patients went on to undergo curative surgery. As concerns this clonotype: Its antigen is not known.

Source material: lung tumor tissue. This clonotype originated in a middle-aged man with non-small cell lung cancer.

CDR3 amino acids: CASSSRTAVNSPLHF. In DNA, the CDR3 is TGTGCCAGCAGCTCGAGGACCGCGGTCAATTCACCCCTCCACTTT. V usage is TRBV5-6 and J usage is TRBJ1-6; unclear D gene. The V and J ends lost 3 bases and 7 bases respectively, with 14 bases between them. CDR3 length: 15 amino acids. The germline V gene has CDR1 SGHDT and CDR2 YYEEEE.